Following are 21 T cell receptor beta chains from one sample sequenced in a study of post-analysis software for immune sequencing data. TCR beta cDNA libraries had unique molecular identifiers. TCRdb reanalysed the PCR reads using MiXCR and keeps one entry per CDR3 protein. Here the sample spans about 770,000 distinct CDR3 sequences, roughly 46% being singletons. Study-level points and caveats: Comparison of patients with controls showed about 5 TRBV segments more frequent in patients, TRBV5-6, TRBV5-1 and TRBV20-1 among them.

These receptors have no identified antigens. Sequenced sample: blood. The receptors were gathered from a girl aged 5-17 years with multiple sclerosis.

The chain has TRBV20-1 and TRBJ1-5, with D unresolved. Between the trimmed V and J ends, which lost 1 base and 0 bases, there was a span of 7 bases. CDR1 is DFQATT, CDR2 SNEGSKA, per germline (reference sequence). The CDR3 covers 14 residues. The DNA for the CDR3 is TGCAGTGCTAGAGCTCGAGTTAGCAATCAGCCCCAGCATTTT. It is translated as CSARARVSNQPQHF.

The gene calls are TRBV5-5 and TRBJ1-4; D unclear. Germline loops: CDR1 SGHKS, CDR2 YYEKEE (reference sequence). With 6 bases removed from V and 8 bases from J, the gap between germline ends came to 14 bases. The CDR3 has 13 residues. This CDR3 is CASNLFRNEKLFF. The CDR3 DNA sequence: TGTGCCAGCAACTTATTCCGTAACGAAAAACTGTTTTTT.

The rearrangement links TRBV10-3 to TRBJ2-5; D gene uncertain. Germline lookup yields CDR1 ENHRY and CDR2 SYGVKD. The CDR3 is 14 amino acids. The germline V and J ends were trimmed by 0 bases and 3 bases, with 8 bases remaining between them. The CDR3 is CAISESGQEETQYF. The DNA for the CDR3 is TGTGCCATCAGTGAGTCCGGCCAAGAAGAGACCCAGTACTTC.

The genes are TRBV29-1 and TRBJ2-5; possible D gene TRBD2, 5 bases. The J call may be in error: the DNA end matches TRBJ2-7 better. Germline CDR1 and CDR2: SQVTM and ANQGSEA. CDR3 length: 11 residues. CDR3 region: CSVDSGYEQYF. The DNA of the CDR3 is TGCAGCGTTGATTCGGGGTACGAGCAGTACTTC.

This chain uses TRBV27 with TRBJ2-3, with 7 bases lining up with TRBD2. The germline V gene has CDR1 MNHEY and CDR2 SMNVEV (reference sequence). V shed 6 bases and J 0 bases; nucleotides not matched to a gene: 6. The CDR3 runs 15 residues. Here the CDR3 DNA reads TGTGCCAGCAGCCCCATAGCGGGTAGCACAGATACGCAGTATTTT. As protein: CASSPIAGSTDTQYF.

The V call is TRBV10-3, the J call TRBJ2-1; maybe TRBD2 (5 bases). Germline CDR1 reads ENHRY; CDR2 reads SYGVKD. CDR3 length equals 13 residues. Trimming took 6 bases from V and 8 from J, leaving 14 bases between them. CDR3 amino acids: CAIRHGPGDEQFF. The CDR3 DNA sequence: TGTGCCATCAGACATGGACCCGGGGATGAGCAGTTCTTC.

This clonotype was seen just once. This chain connects TRBV5-6 to TRBJ1-2; D gene unclear. CDR3 length: 11 amino acids. Trimming pared 2 bases from V and 6 bases from J, leaving 5 bases between. From germline, CDR1 is SGHDT and CDR2 YYEEEE. In nucleotides, the CDR3 is TGTGCCAGCAGCTTCCTAGATGGCTACACCTTC. It encodes CASSFLDGYTF.

The chain links TRBV5-1 to TRBJ1-1; possibly TRBD1 for D (6 bases). Germline V CDR1 and CDR2: SGHRS, YFSETQ. The CDR3 sequence is 15 residues long. Trimming left V 4 bases short and J 3 bases short, with 16 bases between. In nucleotides, the CDR3 is TGCGCCAGCAGCCCCCAAGGGGGGCCGGACACTGAAGCTTTCTTT. Its translation is CASSPQGGPDTEAFF.

This chain connects TRBV15 to TRBJ1-5, with D perhaps matching TRBD1 (5 bases). This CDR3 comprises 14 residues. Germline assignment: CDR1 LNHNV and CDR2 YYDKDF (reference sequence). Trimming stripped 0 bases from V and 14 bases from J, with 17 bases between. The CDR3: CATSREPSGAYEHF. The CDR3 DNA sequence: TGTGCCACCAGCAGAGAGCCTAGCGGGGCCTACGAGCATTTT. The full variable domain, in which reference TRBV15 and TRBJ1-5 provide the parts outside the CDR3, is DAMVIQNPRYQVTQFGKPVTLSCSQTLNHNVMYWYQQKSSQAPKLLFHYYDKDFNNEADTPDNFQSRRPNTSFCFLDIRSPGLGDTAMYLCATSREPSGAYEHFGDGTRLSIL.

This clonotype was found a few times. This chain links TRBV10-3 with TRBJ1-2; D possibly corresponds to TRBD1 (6 bases). V was clipped by 3 bases and J by 4 bases, with 18 bases between them. Germline V CDR1 and CDR2: ENHRY, SYGVKD. The CDR3 covers 16 residues. This CDR3 is CAISDLRTDFFYGYTF. The CDR3 DNA reads as TGTGCCATCAGTGACCTCAGGACAGATTTTTTCTATGGCTACACCTTC.

The J gene is TRBJ2-4, the V gene TRBV18; unclear D gene. The end of the DNA fits TRBJ2-5 better, so the J call may be wrong. The CDR3 covers 13 residues. Germline V lookup: CDR1 KGHSH, CDR2 LQKENI. The CDR3 DNA is TGTGCCAGCTCACCAGACATCCAAGAGACCCAGTACTTC. Protein sequence: CASSPDIQETQYF.

This clonotype occurred once. V gene TRBV7-9 combines with J gene TRBJ2-4; D unclear. CDR1 and CDR2 (germline): SEHNR, FQNEAQ (reference sequence). CDR3 size: 15 residues. V was shortened by 5 bases and J by 1 base, with 12 bases between the two germline ends. The CDR3, as DNA: TGTGCCAGCAGCGCCGGTAATCGGGCCAAAAACATTCAGTACTTC. It is translated as CASSAGNRAKNIQYF.

The chain joins TRBV20-1 to TRBJ2-1; TRBD2 matches at 8 bases. V shed 2 bases and J 1 base; nucleotides not matched to a gene: 10. Germline V gene lookup returns CDR1 DFQATT and CDR2 SNEGSKA (reference sequence). The CDR3 covers 17 residues. The CDR3 DNA reads as TGCAGTGCTAGACGGATTAGCGGGAACGGGTCCTACAATGAGCAGTTCTTC. Amino acid sequence: CSARRISGNGSYNEQFF.

This sequence joins TRBV6-5 and TRBJ1-2; 7 bases are shared with TRBD1. The germline CDR1 and CDR2 sequences are MNHEY and SVGAGI. The CDR3 is 14 residues long. J gave up 5 bases and V 6 bases, and 9 bases lay outside the gene matches. The CDR3 sequence is CASSKDRPGYGYTF. CDR3 sequence (DNA): TGTGCCAGCAGCAAGGACAGGCCGGGGTATGGCTACACCTTC.

The chain is built from TRBV7-9 and TRBJ1-6, with 8 bases that match TRBD1. J was trimmed by 9 bases and V by 4 bases; bases with no gene match: 8. Germline CDR1 reads SEHNR; CDR2 reads FQNEAQ (reference sequence). CDR3 length: 15 residues. CDR3 in amino acids: CASSSDRGRGSPLHF. CDR3 bases: TGTGCCAGCAGCTCCGACAGGGGAAGGGGTTCACCCCTCCACTTT.

The sample holds many counts of this clonotype. The chain couples TRBV10-3 to TRBJ2-6; D gene unclear. Germline CDR1 and CDR2: ENHRY and SYGVKD. The V end lost 0 bases, the J end lost 0 bases, and 15 bases lay between the germline ends. This CDR3 has 19 amino acids. The CDR3 bases are TGTGCCATCAGTGAGTCGAAGGCAGAGACGACCTCTGGGGCCAACGTCCTGACTTTC. It codes for CAISESKAETTSGANVLTF.

The rearrangement links TRBV20-1 to TRBJ2-7; 7 nucleotides line up with TRBD1. The DNA end is more similar to TRBJ2-5, so the J call may be wrong. CDR1 and CDR2 (germline): DFQATT, SNEGSKA (reference sequence). The CDR3 sequence is 12 residues long. CDR3: CSAPGQKETQYF. Here the CDR3 DNA reads TGCAGTGCTCCGGGACAGAAAGAGACCCAGTACTTC.

CDR3 sequence: CSARPGLVNYEQYF. For the CDR3, the DNA is TGCAGTGCGAGACCGGGACTAGTGAATTACGAGCAGTACTTC. V gene TRBV20-1 combines with J gene TRBJ2-7; 8 bases align to TRBD2. The CDR3 spans 14 residues. Germline assignment: CDR1 DFQATT and CDR2 SNEGSKA (reference sequence). The V gene end was trimmed by 6 bases and the J gene end by 4 bases; junction bases not matched to a gene: 11.

The chain carries TRBV28 and TRBJ1-4, with 9 bases matching TRBD1. There are 15 residues in the CDR3. The germline V gene encodes CDR1 MDHEN and CDR2 SYDVKM. Unmatched junction bases numbered 9, after V lost 6 bases and J lost 7 bases. CDR3: CASSPTGGSGEKLFF. In DNA form, the CDR3 reads TGTGCCAGCAGCCCGACAGGGGGTTCGGGTGAAAAACTGTTTTTT.

This clonotype was counted a few times. The V and J genes are TRBV27 and TRBJ2-7; 9 nucleotides align to TRBD2. Germline V gene lookup returns CDR1 MNHEY and CDR2 SMNVEV (reference sequence). This CDR3 has 14 residues. V gave up 6 bases and J gave up 2 bases; unmatched junction bases: 5. CDR3 DNA sequence: TGTGCCAGCAGGGGTGCGGGAGGGCCCTACGAGCAGTACTTC. Translating it yields CASRGAGGPYEQYF.

The chain is built from TRBV20-1 and TRBJ2-1; TRBD1 is a possible D gene (6 bases). CDR3 length: 15 amino acids. V lost 5 bases to trimming and J lost 7 bases, with 21 bases between them. Germline-derived CDR1 and CDR2 are DFQATT and SNEGSKA (reference sequence). This CDR3 reads CSALGAEVVMNEQFF. CDR3 DNA: TGCAGTGCTCTGGGGGCAGAGGTGGTAATGAATGAGCAGTTCTTC.